Each of the 18 T cell receptor beta chains below was sequenced from the same sample in a study of neoadjuvant anti-PD-1 for oral cavity cancer. Here immunoSEQ multiplex PCR was the method, and the copy in TCRdb shows in-frame clones only, minus some. The table includes 17,000 or so clones, roughly three fifths detected once. The sequencing used PBMCs, collected before nivolumab (anti-PD-1) treatment. All receptors come from a person between 35 and 79 years old with oral cavity squamous cell carcinoma.

In its sample, this clone was seen once. The V gene is TRBV7-9, the J gene TRBJ1-1, with D possibly TRBD1 on 6 matching bases. The CDR3 is made up of 19 amino acids. V was pared by 0 bases and J by 7 bases, with 27 bases between. Germline V gene lookup returns CDR1 SEHNR and CDR2 FQNEAQ (reference sequence). CDR3 protein: CASSLALSRTESGLSEAFF. In DNA form, the CDR3 reads TGTGCCAGCAGCTTAGCGCTTTCGAGGACAGAGAGCGGGCTTAGTGAAGCTTTCTTT. The full variable domain, in which reference TRBV7-9 and TRBJ1-1 provide the parts outside the CDR3, is DTGVSQNPRHKITKRGQNVTFRCDPISEHNRLYWYRQTLGQGPEFLTYFQNEAQLEKSRLLSDRFSAERPKGSFSTLEIQRTEQGDSAMYLCASSLALSRTESGLSEAFFGQGTRLTVV.

V usage is TRBV14 and J usage is TRBJ2-5, with D unresolved. CDR1 is SGHDN and CDR2 is FVKESK in the germline V gene. This CDR3 spans 11 amino acids. V lost 1 base, J lost 8 bases, and 5 bases lay in between. CDR3 coding DNA: TGTGCCAGCAGCCAAGGGGGTACCCAGTACTTC. Its protein is CASSQGGTQYF.

This clone has more than one count but fewer than ten. The chain has TRBV28 and TRBJ2-7; D is ambiguous. Trimming removed 7 bases from V and 0 bases from J, with 10 bases in between. Germline CDR1 is MDHEN and CDR2 is SYDVKM. The CDR3 is 13 amino acids. CDR3 nucleotide sequence: TGTGCCAGCATCGGCGCTAGCTCCTACGAGCAGTACTTC. Translating gives CASIGASSYEQYF.

The V call is TRBV29-1, the J call TRBJ2-5; 8 bases fit TRBD2. The CDR3 covers 15 residues. Germline CDR1 reads SQVTM; CDR2 reads ANQGSEA. J gave up 5 bases and V 3 bases, and 11 bases lay outside the gene matches. This CDR3 is CSVDVPAGVTETQYF. CDR3 DNA: TGCAGCGTTGATGTGCCAGCGGGAGTGACGGAGACCCAGTACTTC. Complete variable domain (other parts from reference TRBV29-1 and TRBJ2-5): SAVISQKPSRDICQRGTSLTIQCQVDSQVTMMFWYRQQPGQSLTLIATANQGSEATYESGFVIDKFPISRPNLTFSTLTVSNMSPEDSSIYLCSVDVPAGVTETQYFGPGTRLLVL.

The gene calls are TRBV18 and TRBJ1-5, with 8 bases identical to TRBD1. This CDR3 spans 16 amino acids. Germline V gene sequence: CDR1 KGHSH, CDR2 LQKENI. The junction had 9 bases not matched to a gene; V was cut back by 6 bases and J by 2 bases. The CDR3 DNA reads TGTGCCAGCTCGCCCGATCAGGGGGCTGGCAATCAGCCCCAGCATTTT. Translated: CASSPDQGAGNQPQHF.

The rearrangement links TRBV11-2 to TRBJ1-3; D is unresolved. V was clipped by 5 bases and J by 0 bases, with 8 bases between them. This CDR3 has 14 amino acids. From germline, CDR1 is SGHAT and CDR2 FQNNGV. The DNA of the CDR3 is TGTGCCAGCAGCCCCGACCGCTCTGGAAACACCATATATTTT. This sequence encodes CASSPDRSGNTIYF.

The chain has TRBV7-3 and TRBJ2-2, with 11 bases fitting TRBD1. Trimming took 2 bases from V and 5 from J; bases not matched to a gene: 1. The CDR3 is 15 amino acids. Germline lookup yields CDR1 SGHTA and CDR2 FQGTGA. CDR3: CASSLGDRGTGELFF. The CDR3 coding sequence is TGTGCCAGCAGCTTAGGGGACAGGGGGACCGGGGAGCTGTTTTTT.

This rearrangement joins TRBV10-3 to TRBJ2-3; D is uncertain. The CDR3 is made up of 13 amino acids. CDR1 ENHRY and CDR2 SYGVKD come from the germline V gene. Trimming pared 8 bases from V and 2 bases from J, leaving 11 bases between. The CDR3 spells CAISGSSTDTQYF. The DNA for the CDR3 is TGTGCCATCTCGGGCTCCTCCACAGATACGCAGTATTTT.

The CDR3 coding sequence is TGTGCCAGCAGTTTCCGCGGCATTAGCAATCAGCCCCAGCATTTT. It encodes CASSFRGISNQPQHF. The J gene is TRBJ1-5, the V gene TRBV27; unclear D gene. The germline V gene has CDR1 MNHEY and CDR2 SMNVEV (reference sequence). V was trimmed by 3 bases and J by 0 bases, leaving 9 bases between them. This CDR3 is 15 amino acids long.

The V gene is TRBV6-1, the J gene TRBJ2-1; 7 nucleotides match TRBD2. Trimming cost V 5 bases and J 7 bases; bases outside gene matches: 11. CDR3 length equals 15 residues. Germline V CDR1 and CDR2: MNHNS, SASEGT. Written as DNA, the CDR3 is TGTGCCAGCAGTACGGGAGGCCATGTCTCAAATGAGCAGTTCTTC. As protein: CASSTGGHVSNEQFF.

The chain recombines TRBV30 with TRBJ2-7; D ambiguous. Trimming stripped 2 bases from V and 4 bases from J, with 18 bases between. This CDR3 comprises 15 residues. Germline V gives CDR1 GTSNPN, CDR2 SVGIG (reference sequence). CDR3 nucleotide sequence: TGTGCCTGGAGTCCCCTAGATGGGCTGAGATACGAGCAGTACTTC. It is translated as CAWSPLDGLRYEQYF.

This clone was seen once. This rearrangement joins TRBV6-1 to TRBJ1-2, with TRBD1 matching 7 bases. V gave up 1 base and J gave up 8 bases; unmatched junction bases: 10. The CDR3 is 15 amino acids. The germline V gene has CDR1 MNHNS and CDR2 SASEGT. The DNA for the CDR3 is TGTGCCAGCAGTGAAGAGGAGGGGGCTGTCTTCGGCTACACCTTC. Its protein product is CASSEEEGAVFGYTF.

This clone has more than one count but fewer than ten. V and J are TRBV5-4 and TRBJ2-5; 9 nucleotides match TRBD2. The germline gives CDR1 SGHNT, CDR2 YYREEE (reference sequence). V was pared by 3 bases and J by 1 base, with 7 bases of the junction left unmatched. There are 16 residues in the CDR3. The CDR3 DNA reads TGTGCCAGCAGCTCAGGGACGACTAGCGGCCAAGAGACCCAGTACTTC. It is translated as CASSSGTTSGQETQYF. The full variable domain, its missing parts supplied by reference TRBV5-4 and TRBJ2-5, is ETGVTQSPTHLIKTRGQQVTLRCSSQSGHNTVSWYQQALGQGPQFIFQYYREEENGRGNFPPRFSGLQFPNYSSELNVNALELDDSALYLCASSSGTTSGQETQYFGPGTRLLVL.

This chain uses TRBV11-2 with TRBJ1-4, with D uncertain. The V and J ends lost 0 bases and 8 bases respectively, with 7 bases between them. The CDR3 totals 13 residues. The germline V gene has CDR1 SGHAT and CDR2 FQNNGV. In DNA form, the CDR3 reads TGTGCCAGCAGCTTAGACAGGACCGAAAAACTGTTTTTT. Protein sequence: CASSLDRTEKLFF.

This clone was detected only once. The genes are TRBV29-1 and TRBJ2-7; D is perhaps TRBD1 or TRBD2 (5 bases each). The CDR3 length is 14 residues. V gave up 7 bases and J gave up 5 bases, with 21 bases separating them. Germline-derived CDR1 and CDR2 are SQVTM and ANQGSEA. CDR3 DNA sequence: TGCAGCGCAGTTGGGACGGGGAGTGTGAACGAGCAGTACTTC. Protein: CSAVGTGSVNEQYF.

The rearrangement joins TRBV9 to TRBJ1-2; D call uncertain. The CDR3 runs 15 residues. Looked up from germline, CDR1 is SGDLS and CDR2 is YYNGEE. Trimming cost V 6 bases and J 0 bases, with 15 bases left between them. CDR3 nucleotides: TGTGCCAGCACCTCAGCGGGGAACACTAACTATGGCTACACCTTC. Its protein product is CASTSAGNTNYGYTF.

This chain joins TRBV5-4 and TRBJ1-1; tentatively, D is TRBD1 (5 bases). The CDR3 contains 13 residues. V shed 7 bases and J shed 6 bases, with 16 bases lying between them. Germline V CDR1 and CDR2: SGHNT, YYREEE (reference sequence). The CDR3 DNA sequence: TGTGCCAGCTCCCGGGACCAGGGCCCTGAAGCTTTCTTT. This codes for CASSRDQGPEAFF. Combining the CDR3 with reference TRBV5-4 and TRBJ1-1 gives the whole variable domain ETGVTQSPTHLIKTRGQQVTLRCSSQSGHNTVSWYQQALGQGPQFIFQYYREEENGRGNFPPRFSGLQFPNYSSELNVNALELDDSALYLCASSRDQGPEAFFGQGTRLTVV.

This chain connects TRBV11-2 to TRBJ2-1, with D possibly being TRBD1 (6 bases). Germline V CDR1 and CDR2: SGHAT, FQNNGV. The CDR3 has 16 amino acids. Trimming pared 8 bases from V and 2 bases from J, leaving 19 bases between. The CDR3 DNA is TGTGCCAGCGGGCTAGGAGGACAGCCGCCCTACAATGAGCAGTTCTTC. This sequence encodes CASGLGGQPPYNEQFF. Using reference TRBV11-2 and TRBJ2-1 for the parts outside the CDR3, the full variable domain is EAGVAQSPRYKIIEKRQSVAFWCNPISGHATLYWYQQILGQGPKLLIQFQNNGVVDDSQLPKDRFSAERLKGVDSTLKIQPAKLEDSAVYLCASGLGGQPPYNEQFFGPGTRLTVL.